A selection of T cell receptor beta chains follows, all from one sample in a study of CD8 T cells in Susac syndrome. In TCRdb, the immunoSEQ multiplex PCR reads were re-called with MiXCR into one record per CDR3 protein. The sample records about 150,000 distinct CDR3 sequences, roughly 95% being singletons. Sequencing was performed on CD8+ T cells from PBMCs. The receptors were sampled from a human donor with multiple sclerosis. CDR3s include the opening cysteine and the closing phenylalanine or tryptophan. D genes are given only for firm matches. Not every row has a clone size; where given, it reads once, few, many or a size class.

>TRBJ1-2|once|TRBV25-1|TRBD1
CASSDRPTGRDYGYTF
TGTGCCAGCAGTGATCGACCGACAGGGAGGGACTATGGCTACACCTTC
>TRBJ1-2|.|TRBV20-1|.
CSARAQGYTF
TGCAGTGCTAGAGCTCAAGGCTACACCTTC
>TRBJ2-1|.|TRBV19|.
CASSRSSYNEQFF
TGTGCCAGTTCAAGGAGCTCCTACAATGAGCAGTTCTTC
>TRBJ2-5|.|TRBV7-3|.
CASSLAGSPQETQYF
TGTGCCAGCAGCTTAGCGGGGTCCCCTCAAGAGACCCAGTACTTC
>TRBJ1-6|.|TRBV9|TRBD1
CASSGGGDDNSPLHF
TGTGCCAGCAGCGGAGGGGGCGACGATAATTCACCCCTCCACTTT
>TRBJ2-1|.|TRBV10-3|TRBD2
CAIRSGGPNNEQFF
TGTGCCATCCGGAGCGGGGGGCCAAACAATGAGCAGTTCTTC
>TRBJ1-5|once|TRBV20-1|.
CSARADRQGRGMGQPQHF
TGCAGTGCTAGAGCGGATCGTCAGGGCAGGGGCATGGGCCAGCCCCAGCATTTT
>TRBJ1-2|.|TRBV27|.
CASSPHRDPFGYTF
TGTGCCAGCAGCCCCCACAGGGACCCATTTGGCTACACCTTC
>TRBJ1-5|.|TRBV30|.
CAWSVGRVGNQPQHF
TGTGCCTGGAGTGTTGGGAGGGTCGGCAATCAGCCCCAGCATTTT
>TRBJ1-2|once|TRBV2|.
CASSEASGQSYGYTF
TGTGCCAGCAGTGAAGCGAGCGGGCAGTCCTATGGCTACACCTTC
>TRBJ2-6|.|TRBV12-3/TRBV12-4|.
CASSRQAAGANVLTF
TGTGCCAGCAGTCGGCAGGCCGCTGGGGCCAACGTCCTGACTTTC
>TRBJ2-5|.|TRBV27|TRBD2
CASSSTGTSGETQYF
TGTGCCAGCAGTTCTACCGGGACTAGCGGGGAGACCCAGTACTTC
>TRBJ1-1|.|TRBV30|TRBD1
CAYTGGSDTEAFF
TGTGCCTACACAGGGGGCAGTGACACTGAAGCTTTCTTT
>TRBJ1-2|.|TRBV20-1|TRBD1
CSARTGHAYGYTF
TGCAGTGCTCGGACAGGGCATGCCTATGGCTACACCTTC
>TRBJ2-5|.|TRBV7-9|.
CASSLEGLEETQYF
TGTGCCAGCAGCTTAGAAGGGTTGGAAGAGACCCAGTACTTC
>TRBJ2-7|.|TRBV29-1|TRBD1
CSAEGDSIYEQYF
TGCAGCGCCGAAGGGGACAGCATCTACGAGCAGTACTTC
>TRBJ2-5|.|TRBV5-1|TRBD1
CASSQGDREIRETQYF
TGCGCCAGCAGCCAAGGGGACAGGGAGATTCGGGAGACCCAGTACTTC
>TRBJ1-1|once|TRBV29-1|.
CSVEDWDDGGQIEAFF
TGCAGCGTTGAAGATTGGGACGACGGGGGGCAAATTGAAGCTTTCTTT
>TRBJ2-5|.|TRBV5-4|.
CASSAYLGDGETQYF
TGTGCCAGCAGCGCCTATTTGGGGGACGGGGAGACCCAGTACTTC
>TRBJ2-1|.|TRBV25-1|TRBD1
CASSVGRGKDEQFF
TGTGCCAGCTCCGTGGGCAGGGGGAAGGATGAGCAGTTCTTC
>TRBJ1-5|.|TRBV6-5|.
CASSYSGRQSQHF
TGTGCCAGCAGTTACTCGGGCAGGCAGTCCCAGCATTTT
>TRBJ2-2|.|TRBV13|.
CASNPSVGNTGELFF
TGTGCCAGCAACCCGAGCGTAGGTAACACCGGGGAGCTGTTTTTT
>TRBJ2-7|.|TRBV30|.
CAWSSGRTPGWEQYF
TGTGCCTGGAGTTCCGGACGGACTCCTGGGTGGGAGCAGTACTTC
>TRBJ2-7|.|TRBV7-8|TRBD1
CASSLRGTGRIYEQYF
TGTGCCAGCAGCTTGAGAGGGACAGGGAGGATCTACGAGCAGTACTTC
>TRBJ1-5|.|TRBV20-1|.
CSAIVASAQPQHF
TGCAGTGCTATTGTTGCTTCGGCTCAGCCCCAGCATTTT
>TRBJ2-3|.|TRBV5-1|.
CASSLDSRTSGTDTQYF
TGCGCCAGCAGCTTGGACTCTCGGACATCAGGCACAGATACGCAGTATTTT
>TRBJ2-1|.|TRBV27|TRBD2
CASSPSGLENSAYNEQFF
TGTGCCAGCAGCCCATCGGGACTAGAAAATAGCGCCTACAATGAGCAGTTCTTC
>TRBJ2-1|.|TRBV9|.
CASSASDYNEQFF
TGTGCCAGCAGCGCCTCGGACTACAATGAGCAGTTCTTC
>TRBJ2-7|.|TRBV25-1|.
CASSDWRGPSSYEQYF
TGTGCCAGCAGTGACTGGCGGGGGCCCAGCTCCTACGAGCAGTACTTC
>TRBJ1-6|.|TRBV27|.
CASKARPPDGDSPLHF
TGTGCCAGCAAGGCCCGCCCCCCAGATGGGGATTCACCCCTCCACTTT
>TRBJ1-2|.|TRBV4-1|.
CASSQEAMVRGAYYGYTF
TGCGCCAGCAGCCAAGAAGCTATGGTCCGGGGGGCTTACTATGGCTACACCTTC
>TRBJ2-5|.|TRBV29-1|TRBD1
CSATPGQQETQYF
TGCAGCGCAACGCCGGGACAGCAAGAGACCCAGTACTTC
>TRBJ1-5|.|TRBV20-1|.
CSATEHSNQPQHF
TGCAGTGCAACGGAACATAGCAATCAGCCCCAGCATTTT
>TRBJ1-4|.|TRBV20-1|TRBD1
CSASRQGDEKLFF
TGCAGTGCTTCCAGACAGGGCGATGAAAAACTGTTTTTT
>TRBJ1-2|.|TRBV27|TRBD1
CASSPLDRGLYGYTF
TGTGCCAGCAGTCCCCTCGACAGGGGGCTTTACGGCTACACCTTC
>TRBJ1-5|.|TRBV7-2|.
CASSLALSGQPQHF
TGTGCCAGCAGCTTAGCGCTTAGTGGGCAGCCCCAGCATTTT
>TRBJ1-6|.|TRBV27|TRBD1
CATYDRESSYNSPLHF
TGTGCCACCTACGACAGGGAAAGCTCCTATAATTCACCCCTCCACTTT
>TRBJ2-3|.|TRBV7-9|TRBD2
CASSPVGGATDTQYF
TGTGCCAGCAGCCCCGTCGGGGGGGCCACAGATACGCAGTATTTT
>TRBJ1-2|once|TRBV25-1|.
CASSEDHRDPRYGYTF
TGTGCCAGCAGTGAAGACCACAGGGATCCGAGGTATGGCTACACCTTC
>TRBJ2-7|.|TRBV12-3/TRBV12-4|.
CASSPRQGGYEQYF
TGTGCCAGCAGTCCCCGACAGGGAGGCTACGAGCAGTACTTC
>TRBJ2-7|.|TRBV7-9|.
CASSLGARAYEQYF
TGTGCCAGCAGCTTAGGCGCCAGGGCCTACGAGCAGTACTTC
>TRBJ1-3|.|TRBV3-1|.
CASSHGLRIWAGNTIYF
TGTGCCAGCAGCCACGGACTTCGGATTTGGGCTGGAAACACCATATATTTT
>TRBJ1-1|.|TRBV5-6|.
CVSGGERGTEAFF
TGTGTCTCCGGAGGGGAGAGGGGCACTGAAGCTTTCTTT
>TRBJ1-1|.|TRBV7-9|.
CASSPWGSNTEAFF
TGTGCCAGCAGCCCTTGGGGATCGAACACTGAAGCTTTCTTT
>TRBJ2-3|.|TRBV7-9|.
CASSLLTARTDTQYF
TGTGCCAGCAGCCTACTGACGGCGAGAACAGATACGCAGTATTTT
>TRBJ2-1|once|TRBV4-1|.
CASSQFGQLSSYNEQFF
TGCGCCAGCAGCCAATTCGGGCAGCTGAGCTCCTACAATGAGCAGTTCTTC
>TRBJ1-2|.|TRBV19|.
CATPMEGGYTF
TGTGCCACCCCCATGGAAGGCGGCTACACCTTC
>TRBJ2-4|once|TRBV20-1|.
CSARARPGRWGENIQYF
TGCAGTGCTAGAGCCCGCCCGGGGCGGTGGGGCGAAAACATTCAGTACTTC
>TRBJ2-2|.|TRBV25-1|.
CAAPGGANTGELFF
TGTGCCGCCCCCGGGGGCGCGAACACCGGGGAGCTGTTTTTT